The rows below give T cell receptor beta chains drawn from one sample of a study of graft-versus-host responses after intestinal transplantation. Antigens for these TCRs are unknown. The protocol was immunoSEQ multiplex PCR, while the TCRdb copy is restricted to in-frame clones and leaves out a portion. Here the sample spans under 130,000 clones, 80% to 95% being singletons. Sequencing used unstimulated CD8+ T cells sorted from spleen or lymph node cells, obtained before intestinal transplant. The receptors here all came from a human donor who received an intestinal transplant. Both conserved end residues are part of each CDR3. The D gene is left open where the match is weak. The size entry is marked missing in some rows and otherwise reads once, few, many or a size class.

CDR3nt,CDR3aa,d_gene,abundance,j_gene,v_gene
TGTGCCAGCAGCGTAGCGGCGGCCTCGTCCTACAATGAGCAGTTCTTC,CASSVAAASSYNEQFF,.,.,TRBJ2-1,TRBV9
TGTGCCATCTCAGAGGGGGGCACCACAGATACGCAGTATTTT,CAISEGGTTDTQYF,.,once,TRBJ2-3,TRBV7-6
TGCGCCAGCAGCTTGGAATCGAATAGTGCGGGGCCTCACAATGAGCAGTTCTTC,CASSLESNSAGPHNEQFF,.,.,TRBJ2-1,TRBV5-1
TGCGCCAGCAGCCAATATGGCGGGGGGAGTTACGAGCAGTACTTC,CASSQYGGGSYEQYF,TRBD2,.,TRBJ2-7,TRBV4-1
TGTGCCAGCAGCCAAGGTCGCGACGAGCAGTACTTC,CASSQGRDEQYF,.,.,TRBJ2-7,TRBV4-2
TGTGCCTGGAGTTTTGGGACAGGGGATGGCTACACCTTC,CAWSFGTGDGYTF,TRBD1,once,TRBJ1-2,TRBV30
TGTGCTAGTGCCGGGGGACTCCTAAATACGCAGTATTTT,CASAGGLLNTQYF,.,.,TRBJ2-3,TRBV12-5
TGTGCCAGCAGCTTATGGACGGGGAGAGGATACAATGAGCAGTTCTTC,CASSLWTGRGYNEQFF,.,.,TRBJ2-1,TRBV13
TGTGCCAGCAGCCTGAGGACAGGGAACACCGGGGAGCTGTTTTTT,CASSLRTGNTGELFF,TRBD1,.,TRBJ2-2,TRBV4-2
TGTGCCAGCAGTTACTTCGACAGGGCAGCTGAAGCTTTCTTT,CASSYFDRAAEAFF,TRBD1,once,TRBJ1-1,TRBV6-5
TGTGCCAGTGGGGGTTTGAACACTGAAGCTTTCTTT,CASGGLNTEAFF,.,once,TRBJ1-1,TRBV19
TGTGCCAGCAGTTACTCAGGGATGACTGAAAAACTGTTTTTT,CASSYSGMTEKLFF,.,.,TRBJ1-4,TRBV6-5
TGTGCCAGCAGCCTCCTTCCGACAGGGCTGGGGACTGAAGCTTTCTTT,CASSLLPTGLGTEAFF,TRBD1,.,TRBJ1-1,TRBV11-1
TGTGCCAGTAGTATTGGAGGGATCTCCACTGAAGCTTTCTTT,CASSIGGISTEAFF,.,.,TRBJ1-1,TRBV19
TGTGCCTGGAGTGTACTCGGGACAGCCCATGGCTACACCTTC,CAWSVLGTAHGYTF,TRBD1,.,TRBJ1-2,TRBV30
TGTGCCAGCAGCTTAGGGGGATTTGACGAGCAGTACTTC,CASSLGGFDEQYF,.,.,TRBJ2-7,TRBV7-9
TGTGCCAGCATCATCACTGAAGCTTTCTTT,CASIITEAFF,.,.,TRBJ1-1,TRBV7-9
TGTGCCAGCAGCTTAGAGGGTTCGGGGGGGAGGGGCACCGGGGAGCTGTTTTTT,CASSLEGSGGRGTGELFF,TRBD2,.,TRBJ2-2,TRBV11-2
TGTGCCAGCAGTGACTCGACGGGTGGAGTGGGGGAGCTGTTTTTT,CASSDSTGGVGELFF,.,.,TRBJ2-2,TRBV6-4
TGTGCCAGCAGCTTTGACAGGGCCGCTGAAGCTTTCTTT,CASSFDRAAEAFF,TRBD1,.,TRBJ1-1,TRBV11-2
TGTGCCAGTAGTCCCGAGACAGGCCCCTATGGCTACACCTTC,CASSPETGPYGYTF,.,.,TRBJ1-2,TRBV19
TGTGCCAGCAGTTTCCTAGGGGGCGTTAAAATGGACTACACCTTC,CASSFLGGVKMDYTF,TRBD1,.,TRBJ1-2,TRBV27
TGTGCCACCAGTGTCGGGACAAATCAGCCCCAGCATTTT,CATSVGTNQPQHF,.,.,TRBJ1-5,TRBV15
TGTGCCAGCAGCCAAGAAGGGTCGAGGGTCCCCGTCTATGGCTACACCTTC,CASSQEGSRVPVYGYTF,.,.,TRBJ1-2,TRBV4-2
TGTGCCAGCAGCGTAGGTTACAGGGGGCTGGTTGAAGCTTTCTTT,CASSVGYRGLVEAFF,TRBD1,.,TRBJ1-1,TRBV9
TGCGCCAGTGCGACAGGGGGGTTAAACACTGAAGCTTTCTTT,CASATGGLNTEAFF,TRBD1,.,TRBJ1-1,TRBV10-2
TGTGCCAGCAGCTTAGCGTCTAGCGGGGGCGGAGAGACCCAGTACTTC,CASSLASSGGGETQYF,TRBD2,once,TRBJ2-5,TRBV7-7
TGTGCCAGCAGCTTGTTCGACGGGGCAGCGTACGAGCAGTACTTC,CASSLFDGAAYEQYF,.,.,TRBJ2-7,TRBV5-6
TGTGCCAGCAGCGGACAGGGGGCTCTTCAGAATACGCAGTATTTT,CASSGQGALQNTQYF,TRBD1,.,TRBJ2-3,TRBV9
TGTGCCACCGCCCCTGAGTACAGGGAAAAAGGTGGCTACACCTTC,CATAPEYREKGGYTF,.,.,TRBJ1-2,TRBV15
TGTGCCAGCAGTTACTCGAGGGGCCTTAACTATGGCTACACCTTC,CASSYSRGLNYGYTF,.,once,TRBJ1-2,TRBV6-5
TGCAGCGCCTTACGAGACGGGGAGCAGTACTTC,CSALRDGEQYF,.,.,TRBJ2-7,TRBV29-1
TGTGCCAGCAGCCCAACAGGGGGAGCGAACACTGAAGCTTTCTTT,CASSPTGGANTEAFF,TRBD1,.,TRBJ1-1,TRBV9
TGTGCCAGCAGTTCCGCCAGCCGCACTACAGATACGCAGTATTTT,CASSSASRTTDTQYF,.,.,TRBJ2-3,TRBV11-2
TGTGCCAGCAGCGCGACAGGGGGGCAGGCCTTCTATGGCTACACCTTC,CASSATGGQAFYGYTF,TRBD1,.,TRBJ1-2,TRBV9
TGCGCCAGCAGCGCCACTAGCGGGGGCTTCCTAGAGACCCAGTACTTC,CASSATSGGFLETQYF,TRBD2,.,TRBJ2-5,TRBV5-1
TGTGCGGACGGGGGCAAAACAGATACGCAGTATTTT,CADGGKTDTQYF,.,.,TRBJ2-3,TRBV11-2
TGTGCCAGCATGCGACCACTCACAGATACGCAGTATTTT,CASMRPLTDTQYF,.,.,TRBJ2-3,TRBV6-1
TGCGCCAGCAGCCAATCCCTCGGGACAGGGGCAGATACGCAGTATTTT,CASSQSLGTGADTQYF,TRBD1,.,TRBJ2-3,TRBV4-1
TGTGCCAGCAGCTACCCCGAAGGCACACACAATGAGCAGTTCTTC,CASSYPEGTHNEQFF,.,.,TRBJ2-1,TRBV7-9
TGTGCCAGCAGTTACTTCCAGGGTAGCCCCTACAATGAGCAGTTCTTC,CASSYFQGSPYNEQFF,.,.,TRBJ2-1,TRBV6-5